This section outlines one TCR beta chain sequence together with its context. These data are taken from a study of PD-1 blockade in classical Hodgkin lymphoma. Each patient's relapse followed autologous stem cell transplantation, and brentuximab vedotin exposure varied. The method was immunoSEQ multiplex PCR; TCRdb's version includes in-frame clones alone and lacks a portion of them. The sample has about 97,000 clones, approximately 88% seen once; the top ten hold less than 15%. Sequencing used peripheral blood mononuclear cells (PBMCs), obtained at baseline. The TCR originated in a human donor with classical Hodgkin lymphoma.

CDR3 nucleotides: TGTGCCTTAACCGGGACAGGGGGTGGGGAGCTGTTTTTT. Translation: CALTGTGGGELFF. The chain joins TRBV30 to TRBJ2-2; 11 bases map to TRBD1. The V gene end was trimmed by 7 bases and the J gene end by 8 bases; junction bases not matched to a gene: 6. The CDR3 runs 13 residues. Germline lookup yields CDR1 GTSNPN and CDR2 SVGIG (reference sequence).